This entry concerns a single TCR beta chain. Its antigen is undetermined. The germline CDR1 and CDR2 sequences are MGHRA and YSYEKL. The trim removed 4 bases at V and 5 bases at J, leaving 5 bases unmatched. The CDR3 extends over 14 amino acids. These data originate in a study of cytomegalovirus exposure and HLA in healthy donors. Study-level results: Upon later analysis, HLA-associated TCR beta chains proved more clonally expanded than other, equally common chains. In vitro assays verified that a few CMV-associated chains recognized CMV antigens specifically. CMV serostatus was the sole immune exposure information available.

PCR involved 60 Vbeta and 13 Jbeta primers. The method was immunoSEQ multiplex PCR; TCRdb's version includes in-frame clones alone and lacks a portion of them. The data show 150,000 to 200,000 clones, about 75% seen once. The chain links TRBV4-1 to TRBJ1-5, with 7 bases aligning to TRBD1. This clonotype was obtained from a woman between 45 and 65 years old in good health and CMV-seropositive. Specimen: PBMCs. CDR3 sequence reads: CASSPQGQDQPQHF. Here the CDR3 DNA reads TGCGCCAGCAGCCCACAGGGGCAGGATCAGCCCCAGCATTTT.